These 13 T cell receptor beta chains came from one sample sequenced in a study of identifying expanded T cells in peripheral blood. Profiling relied on immunoSEQ multiplex PCR, and the TCRdb table lists in-frame clones only, not all of them. The top ten clones hold roughly 7.6% of a sample with some 99,000 clones, around 89% of them seen once. Sequencing used blood. These receptors came from a person aged 18 to 70 in good health.

The chain uses TRBV27 and TRBJ1-3, with 7 bases lining up with TRBD1. The CDR3 has 17 amino acids. CDR1 MNHEY and CDR2 SMNVEV come from the germline V gene (reference sequence). V lost 4 bases, J lost 6 bases, and 15 bases stayed unmatched. CDR3 region: CASSSKPTDRAQNTIYF. In DNA, the CDR3 is TGTGCCAGCAGTTCGAAACCAACCGACAGGGCGCAAAACACCATATATTTT.

CDR3 DNA: TGTGCCATCAGTGAGTCGTGGGACAGGGCCCCATACGAGCAGTACTTC. Encoded protein: CAISESWDRAPYEQYF. V is TRBV10-3 and J is TRBJ2-7; 9 nucleotides align to TRBD1. Per germline, CDR1 ENHRY and CDR2 SYGVKD. Trimming at V came to 0 bases and at J to 4 bases, leaving 7 bases not matched to a gene. The CDR3 runs to 16 residues.

V is TRBV18 and J is TRBJ2-6; D possibly uses TRBD1 or TRBD2 (6 bases each). The V end lost 4 bases, the J end lost 2 bases, and 18 bases lay between the germline ends. The CDR3 extends over 18 amino acids. Germline assignment: CDR1 KGHSH and CDR2 LQKENI. The CDR3 nucleotides read TGTGCCAGCTCACTAAGTAAGGGGGGAGAACCTGGGGCCAACGTCCTGACTTTC. It is translated as CASSLSKGGEPGANVLTF. The complete variable domain, with remaining parts taken from reference TRBV18 and TRBJ2-6, reads NAGVMQNPRHLVRRRGQEARLRCSPMKGHSHVYWYRQLPEEGLKFMVYLQKENIIDESGMPKERFSAEFPKEGPSILRIQQVVRGDSAAYFCASSLSKGGEPGANVLTFGAGSRLTVL.

The chain combines TRBV5-4 with TRBJ2-2, with 10 bases that match TRBD2. Germline CDR1 and CDR2: SGHNT and YYREEE (reference sequence). J gave up 7 bases and V 0 bases, and 15 bases lay outside the gene matches. CDR3 size: 19 residues. The CDR3 loop is CASSLADGLAGELGGELFF. CDR3 sequence (DNA): TGTGCCAGCAGCTTGGCTGACGGCCTAGCGGGAGAGTTGGGCGGGGAGCTGTTTTTT.

The chain is built from TRBV28 and TRBJ1-1, with 8 nucleotides matching TRBD1. The CDR3 contains 15 residues. V dropped 5 bases and J dropped 11; count of bases not matched to a gene: 16. Germline V gives CDR1 MDHEN, CDR2 SYDVKM. CDR3 nucleotides: TGTGCCAGCAGTCCACTGGGCAGGGGGCCCGGAGGGGCTTTCTTT. It encodes CASSPLGRGPGGAFF.

The V call is TRBV21-1, the J call TRBJ2-5; the table assigns TRBD1, which was not confirmed against the DNA. TRBV21-1 is tagged as a pseudogene. This CDR3 has 18 residues. The CDR3 loop reads CASSTKPSTGGVRETQYF. As DNA, the CDR3 is TGTGCCAGCAGCACAAAACCCTCGACAGGGGGCGTTCGAGAGACCCAGTACTTC.

The chain carries TRBV7-2 and TRBJ1-2, with 7 bases aligning to TRBD1. With V trimmed by 4 bases and J by 2 bases, 1 base remained unmatched. This CDR3 has 13 amino acids. Looked up from germline, CDR1 is SGHTA and CDR2 is FQGNSA. DNA for the CDR3: TGTGCCAGCAGCTCGGGACAGAACTATGGCTACACCTTC. Translating it yields CASSSGQNYGYTF.

The rearrangement uses TRBV11-2 and TRBJ1-2; the match to TRBD1 covers 10 bases. The CDR3 runs 14 residues. Germline assignment: CDR1 SGHAT and CDR2 FQNNGV. V shed 3 bases, J shed 5 bases, and the junction held 3 bases outside the gene matches. The CDR3 DNA follows: TGTGCCAGCAGCTTGACAGGGGGCCCATATGGCTACACCTTC. Protein: CASSLTGGPYGYTF. Looking up the rest from reference TRBV11-2 and TRBJ1-2 gives the full variable domain: EAGVAQSPRYKIIEKRQSVAFWCNPISGHATLYWYQQILGQGPKLLIQFQNNGVVDDSQLPKDRFSAERLKGVDSTLKIQPAKLEDSAVYLCASSLTGGPYGYTFGSGTRLTVV.

The rearrangement links TRBV28 to TRBJ2-7; D is ambiguous. Germline CDR1 MDHEN, CDR2 SYDVKM. The V end lost 5 bases, the J end lost 5 bases, and 19 bases lay between the germline ends. The CDR3 has 15 amino acids. CDR3 loop: CASSPPGPLGHEQYF. The CDR3 DNA sequence: TGTGCCAGCAGTCCCCCGGGTCCCCTAGGCCACGAGCAGTACTTC.

Only one count was recorded for this clone. The chain is built from TRBV20-1 and TRBJ1-2; D is unclear. The CDR3 has 11 amino acids. CDR1 and CDR2 (germline): DFQATT, SNEGSKA (reference sequence). With 1 base removed from V and 7 bases from J, the gap between germline ends came to 7 bases. CDR3 sequence: CSARGGFGYTF. CDR3 nucleotides: TGCAGTGCTAGAGGGGGTTTTGGCTACACCTTC.

The V call is TRBV5-4, the J call TRBJ1-2; D ambiguous. The ends were cut back, 0 bases at V and 4 bases at J, with 7 bases in the middle. CDR1 is SGHNT and CDR2 is YYREEE in the germline V gene (reference sequence). This CDR3 has 13 amino acids. The CDR3 is CASSLDQIYGYTF. CDR3 DNA: TGTGCCAGCAGCTTGGACCAGATCTATGGCTACACCTTC.

V is TRBV5-1 and J is TRBJ1-4; 8 positions match TRBD1. The CDR3 spans 17 residues. Germline V gives CDR1 SGHRS, CDR2 YFSETQ. Trimming took 1 base from V and 5 from J; bases not matched to a gene: 10. This chain's CDR3 is CASSLSRGQVSNEKLFF. The CDR3 DNA reads as TGCGCCAGCAGCTTGTCCCGGGGACAGGTCTCCAATGAAAAACTGTTTTTT.

This clone has just one count. The gene calls are TRBV4-3 and TRBJ2-1; 11 bases map to TRBD2. V lost 1 base to trimming and J lost 8 bases; unmatched junction nucleotides: 10. The CDR3 loop spans 17 amino acids. Germline V gives CDR1 LGHNA, CDR2 YSLEER. The CDR3 DNA sequence: TGCGCCAGCAGCCAAGCGCTTAGCGGGGGGGCTTTTGATGAGCAGTTCTTC. This encodes CASSQALSGGAFDEQFF.